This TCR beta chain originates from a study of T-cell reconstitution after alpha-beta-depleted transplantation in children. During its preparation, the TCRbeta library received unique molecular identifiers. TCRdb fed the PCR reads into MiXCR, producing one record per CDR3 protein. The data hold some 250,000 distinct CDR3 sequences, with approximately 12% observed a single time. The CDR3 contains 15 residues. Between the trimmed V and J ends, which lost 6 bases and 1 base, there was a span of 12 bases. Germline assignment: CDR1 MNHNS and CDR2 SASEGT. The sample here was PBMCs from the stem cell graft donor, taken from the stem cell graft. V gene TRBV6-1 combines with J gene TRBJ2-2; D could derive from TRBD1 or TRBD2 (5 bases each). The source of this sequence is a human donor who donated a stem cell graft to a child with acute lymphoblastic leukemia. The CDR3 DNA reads TGTGCCAGCAGACACCGGGACGGGAACACCGGGGAGCTGTTTTTT. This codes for CASRHRDGNTGELFF.